The entry below gives a single TCR beta chain sequence along with its context. Its specificity is not known. Profiled with immunoSEQ multiplex PCR; TCRdb holds only in-frame clones, not every one. The sample records under 130,000 clones, 88% being singletons. The sample is drawn from a study of T cell responses to AZD1222 COVID-19 vaccine. Study-wide results and caveats: White British people made up most donors, females outnumbered males, and clonal diversity was possibly underestimated. When two AZD1222 doses had been given, Spike-specific TCR breadth and depth rose. Repertoires in all cases were sampled only once the peak T cell response had passed.

Germline V gene sequence: CDR1 MDHEN, CDR2 SYDVKM. This CDR3 is 13 amino acids long. The ends were cut back, 6 bases at V and 2 bases at J, with 8 bases in the middle. V is TRBV28 and J is TRBJ1-3, with a possible D match to TRBD1 (5 bases). The sequence came from an adult in good health. The source was peripheral blood, collected on day 0 of AZD1222 vaccination. The CDR3 reads CASSGDAGNTIYF. The CDR3 DNA reads as TGTGCCAGCAGCGGGGACGCTGGAAACACCATATATTTT.